This T cell receptor (beta chain) was documented in a study of glioma-infiltrating T cells. Whole-study context: Glioma patients had dexamethasone for six or fewer days before surgery.

Using RNA template, CDR3s of TCR alpha and beta were amplified with iRepertoire arm-PCR. TCRdb used MiXCR to reprocess the multiplex PCR reads, holding one entry per CDR3 protein. The sample yields 300,000 to 400,000 distinct CDR3 sequences, roughly two fifths seen once. This clonotype was found many times. The germline V and J ends were trimmed by 5 bases and 0 bases, with 11 bases remaining between them. The CDR3 is made up of 14 amino acids. Germline loops: CDR1 MNHEY, CDR2 SVGEGT. The V call is TRBV6-2 or TRBV6-3, the J call TRBJ2-7, with D maybe TRBD2 (5 bases). The TCR comes from a human donor with low-grade glioma or glioblastoma, undergoing nonglioma brain surgery, or in good health (not recorded which). Sample: glioma tissue, nonneoplastic brain tissue, or PBMCs (not recorded which). The CDR3 sequence is CASSPVGSSYEQYF. As DNA, the CDR3 is TGTGCCAGCAGTCCCGTTGGGAGCTCCTACGAGCAGTACTTC.